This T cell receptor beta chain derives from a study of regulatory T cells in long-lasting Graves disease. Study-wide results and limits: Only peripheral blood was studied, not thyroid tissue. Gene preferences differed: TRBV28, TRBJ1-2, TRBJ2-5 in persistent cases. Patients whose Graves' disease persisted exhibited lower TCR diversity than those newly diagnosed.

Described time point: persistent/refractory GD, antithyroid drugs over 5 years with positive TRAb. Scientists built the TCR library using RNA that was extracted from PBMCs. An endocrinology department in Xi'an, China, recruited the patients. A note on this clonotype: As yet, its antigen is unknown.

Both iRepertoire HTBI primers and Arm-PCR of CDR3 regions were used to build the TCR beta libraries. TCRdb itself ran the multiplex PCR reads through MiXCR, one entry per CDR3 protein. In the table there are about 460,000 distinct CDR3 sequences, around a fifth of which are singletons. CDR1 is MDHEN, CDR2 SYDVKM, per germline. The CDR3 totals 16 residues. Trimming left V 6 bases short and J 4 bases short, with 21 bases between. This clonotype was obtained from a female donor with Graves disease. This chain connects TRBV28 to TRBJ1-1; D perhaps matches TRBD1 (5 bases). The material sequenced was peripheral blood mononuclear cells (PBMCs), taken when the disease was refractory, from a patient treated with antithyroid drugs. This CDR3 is CASSLLKLYGGTEAFF. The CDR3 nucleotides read TGTGCCAGCAGCCTTCTTAAACTTTACGGGGGCACTGAAGCTTTCTTT.